Below are 25 T cell receptor beta chains sequenced from a single sample in a study of T cells after somatic rescue of genetic block. Produced via immunoSEQ multiplex PCR; TCRdb's table is partial and in-frame only. This table has over 55,000 clones, roughly nine tenths appearing once. Sequencing was carried out using peripheral blood mononuclear cells (PBMCs). Source of these receptors: a man aged 40-49 years.

The chain couples TRBV11-2 to TRBJ2-7; perhaps TRBD1 as D (7 bases). Per the germline V gene, CDR1 is SGHAT and CDR2 is FQNNGV. The CDR3 is made up of 13 amino acids. The V and J ends lost 5 bases and 3 bases respectively, with 11 bases between them. The CDR3 loop reads CASSQGGIYEQYF. The DNA for the CDR3 is TGTGCCAGCAGCCAGGGGGGCATCTACGAGCAGTACTTC.

The chain links TRBV2 to TRBJ2-7; unclear D gene. CDR1 and CDR2 (germline): SNHLY, FYNNEI. The V end lost 2 bases, the J end lost 9 bases, and 8 bases lay between the germline ends. The CDR3 has 11 amino acids. The CDR3 spells CASSELSRQYF. DNA for the CDR3: TGTGCCAGCAGTGAACTGTCGCGGCAGTACTTC.

The V gene is TRBV12-5, the J gene TRBJ2-5, with D tentatively TRBD2 (6 bases). V shed 0 bases and J shed 4 bases, with 6 bases lying between them. The CDR3 is 13 amino acids. Per germline, CDR1 LGHNT and CDR2 FRNRAP. CDR3 coding DNA: TGTGCTAGTGGTTTGGTGGGGGGAGAGACCCAGTACTTC. It yields the protein CASGLVGGETQYF.

This clone has only a few counts. The rearrangement joins TRBV5-4 to TRBJ1-2, with 11 bases that match TRBD1. This CDR3 is built from 15 residues. Germline V gene data show CDR1 as SGHNT and CDR2 as YYREEE (reference sequence). Trimming cost V 4 bases and J 6 bases; bases outside gene matches: 8. Here the CDR3 DNA reads TGTGCCAGCAGCCCTCTAAGGACAGGGGGCGATGGCTACACCTTC. As protein: CASSPLRTGGDGYTF.

V is TRBV13 and J is TRBJ1-2; TRBD1 is a possible D gene (5 bases). The CDR3 is 14 residues long. Between the trimmed V and J ends, which lost 0 bases and 4 bases, there was a span of 9 bases. Germline-derived CDR1 and CDR2 are PRHDT and FYEKMQ (reference sequence). As DNA, the CDR3 is TGTGCCAGCAGCTTAGGCTCGGACACCTATGGCTACACCTTC. This gives the protein CASSLGSDTYGYTF.

This clone was seen just once. The rearrangement joins TRBV7-5 to TRBJ2-3; the listed D gene, TRBD2, was not tested against the DNA. TRBV7-5 is a listed pseudogene. The CDR3 length is 18 residues. The CDR3 is CARSLGLAGGIEADTQYF. The CDR3 DNA reads TGTGCCAGAAGCTTGGGACTAGCGGGGGGGATTGAGGCAGATACGCAGTATTTT.

The chain combines TRBV10-3 with TRBJ1-2, with a weak D call TRBD1 (6 bases). Germline loops: CDR1 ENHRY, CDR2 SYGVKD. This CDR3 contains 14 residues. V lost 2 bases and J lost 6, with 13 bases in between. In nucleotides, the CDR3 is TGTGCCATCAGTGAGGAGGGAGGGGGGGATGGCTACACCTTC. Amino acid sequence: CAISEEGGGDGYTF.

The chain joins TRBV4-1 to TRBJ2-7, with D perhaps given as TRBD1 or TRBD2 (5 bases each). V was shortened by 4 bases and J by 0 bases, with 16 bases between the two germline ends. The CDR3 has 16 residues. Germline lookup yields CDR1 MGHRA and CDR2 YSYEKL. CDR3 nucleotides: TGCGCCAGCAGCCGGGACGGGGCCCTAAACTCCTACGAGCAGTACTTC. As protein: CASSRDGALNSYEQYF.

The V and J genes are TRBV5-4 and TRBJ2-3; 9 bases align to TRBD1. Germline CDR1 and CDR2: SGHNT and YYREEE (reference sequence). The ends lost 4 bases at V and 6 bases at J; junction bases unmatched: 9. The CDR3 is 15 amino acids. In DNA form, the CDR3 reads TGTGCCAGCAGCGTCCGGGACAGGGCTTTGGATACGCAGTATTTT. Amino acid sequence: CASSVRDRALDTQYF.

The chain has TRBV25-1 and TRBJ2-3; 10 bases fit TRBD2. Germline V gives CDR1 MGHDK, CDR2 SYGVNS. The CDR3 contains 15 residues. The V segment lost 5 bases and the J segment 2 bases; nucleotides outside the gene matches: 4. The CDR3 spells CASSSTSGDTDTQYF. CDR3 nucleotide sequence: TGTGCCAGCAGTAGCACTAGCGGGGACACAGATACGCAGTATTTT.

The rearrangement links TRBV5-1 to TRBJ2-3; possibly TRBD2 for D (6 bases). Trimming cost V 0 bases and J 0 bases, with 8 bases left between them. The CDR3 runs to 15 residues. Germline-derived CDR1 and CDR2 are SGHRS and YFSETQ. The CDR3 spells CASSLDGTSTDTQYF. The CDR3 region has the DNA TGCGCCAGCAGCTTGGATGGGACTAGCACAGATACGCAGTATTTT. The variable domain in full, completed from reference TRBV5-1 and TRBJ2-3, reads KAGVTQTPRYLIKTRGQQVTLSCSPISGHRSVSWYQQTPGQGLQFLFEYFSETQRNKGNFPGRFSGRQFSNSRSEMNVSTLELGDSALYLCASSLDGTSTDTQYFGPGTRLTVL.

The V gene is TRBV7-9, the J gene TRBJ1-1; 8 bases fit TRBD1. The CDR3 runs to 16 residues. Germline V gene lookup returns CDR1 SEHNR and CDR2 FQNEAQ (reference sequence). The trim removed 2 bases at V and 5 bases at J, leaving 10 bases unmatched. Here the CDR3 DNA reads TGTGCCAGCAGCTTACCCCGAAGGACAGGGAAGACTGAAGCTTTCTTT. It translates to CASSLPRRTGKTEAFF.

This chain connects TRBV7-2 to TRBJ1-1; D might be TRBD1 (5 bases). CDR3 length: 14 amino acids. Trimming cost V 5 bases and J 3 bases, with 13 bases left between them. Germline V CDR1 and CDR2: SGHTA, FQGNSA. For the CDR3, the DNA is TGTGCCAGCAGCGGACACGGGGCGGACACTGAAGCTTTCTTT. Its protein product is CASSGHGADTEAFF.

This clone was picked up one time. This chain uses TRBV4-1 with TRBJ2-7; 10 bases are a match to TRBD2. Losses at the gene ends were 4 bases for V and 6 bases for J; bases not matched to a gene: 9. The CDR3 is 15 residues long. CDR1 and CDR2 (germline): MGHRA, YSYEKL. CDR3 amino acids: CASSREGASGGEQYF. The CDR3 nucleotides are TGCGCCAGCAGCCGTGAGGGGGCTAGCGGGGGCGAGCAGTACTTC.

The chain recombines TRBV20-1 with TRBJ1-1; D may be TRBD1 (5 bases). The CDR3 has 11 residues. The germline CDR1 and CDR2 sequences are DFQATT and SNEGSKA (reference sequence). The DNA of the CDR3 is TGCAGGCCCAGGGAGAACACTGAAGCTTTCTTT. Amino acid sequence: CRPRENTEAFF.

The J gene is TRBJ1-5, the V gene TRBV5-4; D unclear. V was shortened by 2 bases and J by 0 bases, with 3 bases between the two germline ends. The CDR3 extends over 13 amino acids. Germline V gene data show CDR1 as SGHNT and CDR2 as YYREEE (reference sequence). The CDR3 loop reads CASSFDSNQPQHF. CDR3 sequence (DNA): TGTGCCAGCAGCTTCGATAGCAATCAGCCCCAGCATTTT.

The chain combines TRBV6-5 with TRBJ1-5; 7 nucleotides line up with TRBD1. Germline V CDR1 and CDR2: MNHEY, SVGAGI. Trimming at V came to 10 bases and at J to 5 bases, leaving 5 bases not matched to a gene. CDR3 length: 12 amino acids. CDR3 sequence reads: CATKGADQPQHF. The CDR3 DNA is TGTGCCACCAAGGGGGCCGATCAGCCCCAGCATTTT.

This chain connects TRBV10-3 to TRBJ2-7; D unclear. The CDR3 is 14 amino acids. Germline CDR1 reads ENHRY; CDR2 reads SYGVKD. V was trimmed by 6 bases and J by 2 bases, leaving 14 bases between them. This CDR3 reads CAISQRSAAYEQYF. CDR3 in DNA: TGTGCCATCAGCCAAAGATCGGCCGCCTACGAGCAGTACTTC.

J is TRBJ2-3 and V is TRBV2; 16 bases are shared with TRBD2. V was clipped by 7 bases and J by 4 bases; unmatched bases: 11. The germline CDR1 and CDR2 sequences are SNHLY and FYNNEI. The CDR3 totals 18 residues. The CDR3 DNA reads TGTGCCAGCATCCGCGGGACTAGCGGGGGGGCCTTCCCAGATACGCAGTATTTT. It is translated as CASIRGTSGGAFPDTQYF.

This clone appeared a single time. CDR3 region: CAISEGPGQESEKLFF. The CDR3 region has the DNA TGTGCCATCAGTGAAGGTCCGGGACAGGAGAGTGAAAAACTGTTTTTT. The chain joins TRBV10-3 to TRBJ1-4; 8 nucleotides agree with TRBD1. The germline V gene encodes CDR1 ENHRY and CDR2 SYGVKD. Trimming cost V 3 bases and J 7 bases; bases outside gene matches: 10. This CDR3 spans 16 amino acids.

As to this clone: This CDR3 is also generated by other DNA sequences in the sample. The chain carries TRBV6-1 and TRBJ1-5, with D unclear. CDR1 and CDR2 from the germline V gene are MNHNS and SASEGT. CDR3 length equals 15 residues. V was cut by 6 bases and J by 0 bases, with 12 bases left in between. CDR3 bases: TGTGCCAGCAGCGTCGACGGATATAGCAATCAGCCCCAGCATTTT. This encodes CASSVDGYSNQPQHF.

The V call is TRBV27, the J call TRBJ1-2; a weak D match, TRBD1 (5 bases). CDR1 and CDR2 from the germline V gene are MNHEY and SMNVEV (reference sequence). The V end lost 4 bases, the J end lost 5 bases, and 8 bases lay between the germline ends. This CDR3 contains 12 residues. As DNA, the CDR3 is TGTGCCAGCAGTTCCAGACAGTATGGCTACACCTTC. Translating gives CASSSRQYGYTF.

In its sample, this clone was seen a few times. The rearrangement joins TRBV29-1 to TRBJ2-7; D is tentatively TRBD1 or TRBD2 (5 bases each). Per germline, CDR1 SQVTM and CDR2 ANQGSEA. The CDR3 extends over 16 amino acids. V lost 7 bases to trimming and J lost 8 bases, with 30 bases between them. CDR3 region: CSAEGSARGASGQQYF. CDR3 coding DNA: TGCAGCGCCGAGGGATCTGCAAGGGGTGCCTCAGGGCAGCAGTACTTC.

The V gene is TRBV7-8, the J gene TRBJ2-7, with TRBD1 matching over 9 bases. V trimming: 5 bases; J trimming: 2 bases; junction bases outside the gene matches: 10. From germline, CDR1 is SGHVS and CDR2 FQNEAQ. The CDR3 totals 16 residues. The CDR3 nucleotides read TGTGCCAGCAGCATCAGCGCCAGACAGGGGGCCTACGAGCAGTACTTC. Its protein product is CASSISARQGAYEQYF.

In nucleotides, the CDR3 is TGCGCCAGCAGCTCCAGTACTAGCGGGGCGGGGGAGCAGTACTTC. Amino acid sequence: CASSSSTSGAGEQYF. The V call is TRBV5-1, the J call TRBJ2-7, with 10 bases matching TRBD2. This CDR3 has 15 residues. Germline V gives CDR1 SGHRS, CDR2 YFSETQ. With 3 bases clipped from V and 7 bases from J, the junction kept 10 bases outside the gene matches.